This TCR beta chain was retrieved from a study of cytomegalovirus exposure and HLA in healthy donors. This clone was observed a single time. Its cognate antigen is unknown. Study findings and constraints: Published work reported that the classifier diagnosed cytomegalovirus status with high specificity and sensitivity. After further analysis at a later stage, around 17,000 TCR beta sequences were associated with HLA alleles at 0.05 false discovery rate. In an earlier analysis, most TCR beta V segments were productive about 87% or about 30% of the time.

The PCR employed 60 Vbeta primers together with 13 Jbeta primers. Libraries were prepared by immunoSEQ multiplex PCR; TCRdb keeps only in-frame clonotypes and omits some of them. The repertoire holds around 180,000 clones, with about 87% as singletons. Deletions cut 6 bases from V and 0 bases from J, with 12 bases between. The germline V gene has CDR1 MNHEY and CDR2 SMNVEV (reference sequence). The CDR3 loop spans 15 amino acids. The receptor was derived from a woman aged 18-35 years in good health and CMV-seronegative. The material sequenced was PBMCs. The genes are TRBV27 and TRBJ1-3; no reliable D call. The CDR3 bases are TGTGCCAGCAGCACTTCGTTAAGCTCTGGAAACACCATATATTTT. Translating gives CASSTSLSSGNTIYF.